The 29 T cell receptor beta chains in this list originate from one sample, sequenced in a study of CD8+ T cells in alopecia areata. Extracted RNA was reverse transcribed, and the resulting cDNA served as sequencing template. TCRdb's copy holds only in-frame clones and misses some; the assay was immunoSEQ multiplex PCR. There are several thousand clones in the sample; 63% occur only once, and about an eighth lies in the top ten. The sample's treatment: oral pan-JAK inhibitor, 5-10 mg twice daily. Specimens obtained from alopecia areata patients comprised lesional scalp punch biopsies and peripheral blood. The material was skin, obtained at week 4, from a patient treated with tofacitinib. The receptor set was obtained from a human donor with alopecia areata.

The gene calls are TRBV6-5 and TRBJ2-7; D may be TRBD2 (6 bases). V was clipped by 0 bases and J by 4 bases, with 13 bases between them. Germline assignment: CDR1 MNHEY and CDR2 SVGAGI. The CDR3 totals 15 residues. CDR3 in DNA: TGTGCCAGCAGTTACTCCTTCGGGAGCGGGTACGAGCAGTACTTC. It translates to CASSYSFGSGYEQYF.

Written as DNA, the CDR3 is TGTGCCAGCAGCTTAGGATGGCCCGGGGAGCTGTTTTTT. It yields the protein CASSLGWPGELFF. The rearrangement uses TRBV11-3 and TRBJ2-2, with D unclear. This CDR3 is built from 13 residues. In germline, CDR1 is SGHNT, CDR2 YENEEA. V lost 1 base and J 6 bases, leaving 6 bases between the germline ends.

Only a few counts were recorded for this clone. The gene calls are TRBV4-1 and TRBJ2-7; perhaps D is TRBD1 or TRBD2 (5 bases each). Germline CDR1 and CDR2: MGHRA and YSYEKL. V was clipped by 0 bases and J by 3 bases, with 15 bases between them. The CDR3 loop spans 16 amino acids. The CDR3 nucleotides read TGCGCCAGCAGCCAAGACCCGGTATGGGGGAACTACGAGCAGTACTTC. It is translated as CASSQDPVWGNYEQYF.

About this clone: At one end the junction does not follow the germline gene, possibly because of a read error. This sample also contains other DNA sequences that code for the same CDR3. The chain uses TRBV6-6 and TRBJ1-1; a weak D match, TRBD1 (6 bases). Germline assignment: CDR1 MNHNY and CDR2 SVGAGI (reference sequence). The CDR3 runs to 15 residues. The CDR3 reads CASSSSRGPRTEAFF. The CDR3 nucleotides are TGTGCCAGTAGTTCATCCCGGGGGCCCCGAACTGAAGCTTTCTTT.

This chain uses TRBV9 with TRBJ1-2; 10 bases map to TRBD1. Germline CDR1 reads SGDLS; CDR2 reads YYNGEE. The V segment lost 3 bases and the J segment 6 bases; nucleotides outside the gene matches: 8. CDR3 length equals 15 residues. The DNA of the CDR3 is TGTGCCAGCAGCGAGCGGACAGGGGGGCGGGATGGCTACACCTTC. This sequence encodes CASSERTGGRDGYTF.

As to this clone: At the DNA level, this CDR3 is encoded by other sequences in the same sample as well. This chain uses TRBV19 with TRBJ2-6; D is uncertain. The CDR3 sequence is 16 residues long. The germline V gene encodes CDR1 LNHDA and CDR2 SQIVND (reference sequence). Trimming cost V 6 bases and J 0 bases, with 12 bases left between them. CDR3 residues: CASSYRGSSGANVLTF. The CDR3 coding sequence is TGTGCCAGTAGCTACAGAGGAAGCTCTGGGGCCAACGTCCTGACTTTC.

The CDR3 DNA sequence: TGCGCCAGCAGCCTCGCTACCACGGCCTACGAGCAGTACTTC. Its translation: CASSLATTAYEQYF. The chain has TRBV4-3 and TRBJ2-7; D is unclear. The germline V gene has CDR1 LGHNA and CDR2 YSLEER. V was pared by 4 bases and J by 2 bases, with 12 bases between. The CDR3 is 14 residues long.

The genes are TRBV4-3 and TRBJ2-3; D is tentatively TRBD1 or TRBD2 (5 bases each). Between the trimmed V and J ends, which lost 3 bases and 0 bases, there was a span of 13 bases. From germline, CDR1 is LGHNA and CDR2 YSLEER. There are 16 residues in the CDR3. CDR3 amino acids: CASSHDPGPSTDTQYF. As DNA, the CDR3 is TGCGCCAGCAGCCACGACCCGGGACCCAGCACAGATACGCAGTATTTT.

The chain combines TRBV14 with TRBJ1-5, with TRBD1 as a possible D gene (6 bases). The CDR3 loop spans 13 amino acids. V dropped 5 bases and J dropped 9 bases, with 14 bases sitting between them. CDR1 and CDR2 (germline): SGHDN, FVKESK. This chain's CDR3 is CASSSGGGRPQHF. DNA of the CDR3: TGTGCCAGCAGCTCTGGGGGGGGCCGGCCCCAGCATTTT. Based on the CDR3 plus reference TRBV14 and TRBJ1-5, the full variable domain is EAGVTQFPSHSVIEKGQTVTLRCDPISGHDNLYWYRRVMGKEIKFLLHFVKESKQDESGMPNNRFLAERTGGTYSTLKVQPAELEDSGVYFCASSSGGGRPQHFGDGTRLSIL.

This clone was counted only a few times. The chain carries TRBV6-6 and TRBJ2-5; 8 bases are a match to TRBD2. From germline, CDR1 is MNHNY and CDR2 SVGAGI (reference sequence). The CDR3 has 16 residues. V lost 4 bases and J lost 4; bases outside the gene matches: 11. The CDR3 nucleotides are TGTGCCAGCAGTTTATCTTTCGCGGGAGGCAGAGAGACCCAGTACTTC. Amino acid sequence: CASSLSFAGGRETQYF.

V is TRBV2 and J is TRBJ2-1; D gene unclear. This CDR3 region has 16 residues. Germline values: CDR1 SNHLY, CDR2 FYNNEI. The V end was cut by 2 bases, the J end by 0 bases, with 11 bases between. The CDR3 loop is CASSELSRSSYNEQFF. CDR3 sequence (DNA): TGTGCCAGCAGTGAATTGTCGAGGAGCTCCTACAATGAGCAGTTCTTC.

The rearrangement links TRBV9 to TRBJ2-1; 14 bases are shared with TRBD2. The V segment lost 4 bases and the J segment 3 bases; nucleotides outside the gene matches: 6. CDR1 and CDR2 from the germline V gene are SGDLS and YYNGEE. The CDR3 runs to 17 residues. Here the CDR3 reads CASSPGLAGGSYNEQFF. CDR3 coding DNA: TGTGCCAGCAGCCCTGGACTAGCGGGAGGAAGCTACAATGAGCAGTTCTTC.

This clone has just a few counts. The chain employs TRBV5-1 and TRBJ2-3; D unresolved. Germline V gene sequence: CDR1 SGHRS, CDR2 YFSETQ. The CDR3 is made up of 13 amino acids. V lost 4 bases and J lost 4, with 10 bases in between. The chain's CDR3 is CASSRSGSDTQYF. CDR3 sequence (DNA): TGCGCCAGCAGCCGATCGGGTTCAGATACGCAGTATTTT.

The chain recombines TRBV4-2 with TRBJ2-3, with 8 bases aligning to TRBD2. The CDR3 loop spans 16 amino acids. V lost 0 bases, J lost 2 bases, and 4 bases stayed unmatched. The V gene's germline CDR1 is LGHNA and CDR2 YNFKEQ. The CDR3 coding sequence is TGTGCCAGCAGCCAAGAAGTAGCGGGGTACACAGATACGCAGTATTTT. This sequence encodes CASSQEVAGYTDTQYF.

The chain uses TRBV4-1 and TRBJ1-5; D is unclear. This CDR3 is 16 amino acids long. V was trimmed by 0 bases and J by 0 bases, leaving 9 bases between them. Germline assignment: CDR1 MGHRA and CDR2 YSYEKL. The DNA of the CDR3 is TGCGCCAGCAGCCAAGAGACCCCATATAGCAATCAGCCCCAGCATTTT. As protein: CASSQETPYSNQPQHF.

The J gene is TRBJ2-1, the V gene TRBV5-5; 9 bases are a match to TRBD1. Germline CDR1 reads SGHKS; CDR2 reads YYEKEE (reference sequence). V was clipped by 3 bases and J by 4 bases; unmatched bases: 5. This CDR3 has 15 amino acids. The CDR3, as DNA: TGTGCCAGCAGCTGGCAAGGGACAGGGTACAATGAGCAGTTCTTC. Translating gives CASSWQGTGYNEQFF.

The chain employs TRBV5-4 and TRBJ2-1; D remains ambiguous. This CDR3 comprises 12 residues. Per the germline V gene, CDR1 is SGHNT and CDR2 is YYREEE (reference sequence). Between the trimmed V and J ends, which lost 1 base and 7 bases, there was a span of 6 bases. The CDR3 nucleotides read TGTGCCAGCAGCTTGCGTCTAAATGAGCAGTTCTTC. It is translated as CASSLRLNEQFF.

This chain links TRBV4-2 with TRBJ2-2, with 11 bases identical to TRBD2. The V gene's germline CDR1 is LGHNA and CDR2 YNFKEQ. Unmatched junction bases numbered 9, after V lost 3 bases and J lost 3 bases. This CDR3 is built from 18 residues. The CDR3 sequence is CASSHGVSGRGDTGELFF. CDR3 in DNA: TGTGCCAGCAGCCACGGAGTTAGCGGGAGGGGTGACACCGGGGAGCTGTTTTTT.

This sequence joins TRBV9 and TRBJ2-5; possible D gene TRBD1, 6 bases. Gene TRBJ2-7 matches the end of the DNA better, so the J call may be wrong. This CDR3 is 14 amino acids long. The germline V gene encodes CDR1 SGDLS and CDR2 YYNGEE. The CDR3 sequence is CASSHSTGMHEQYF. CDR3 in DNA: TGTGCCAGCAGCCATTCGACAGGAATGCACGAGCAGTACTTC.

This chain joins TRBV6-1 and TRBJ2-5; a weak D match, TRBD2 (5 bases). Trimming removed 7 bases from V and 3 bases from J, with 9 bases in between. The CDR3 covers 12 residues. Looked up from germline, CDR1 is MNHNS and CDR2 is SASEGT. CDR3 region: CASKLGEETQYF. DNA for the CDR3: TGTGCCAGCAAGTTGGGAGAAGAGACCCAGTACTTC.

The chain has TRBV11-1 and TRBJ2-5; 9 bases are a match to TRBD1. The DNA matches TRBJ2-7 better at its end, which makes the J call doubtful. The CDR3 is 14 residues long. Per germline, CDR1 SGHAT and CDR2 FQDESV (reference sequence). CDR3 DNA: TGTGCCAGCAGCCGGACAGGGGCGACCCACGAGCAGTACTTC. Translated, it gives CASSRTGATHEQYF.

This clone was seen once. The V and J genes are TRBV18 and TRBJ2-1, with D hard to call. The germline V and J ends were trimmed by 3 bases and 6 bases, with 9 bases remaining between them. Germline V gives CDR1 KGHSH, CDR2 LQKENI. This CDR3 is built from 13 residues. For the CDR3, the DNA is TGTGCCAGCTCACCCCCAGGCGGCAATGAGCAGTTCTTC. This codes for CASSPPGGNEQFF. The full variable domain, its missing parts supplied by reference TRBV18 and TRBJ2-1, is NAGVMQNPRHLVRRRGQEARLRCSPMKGHSHVYWYRQLPEEGLKFMVYLQKENIIDESGMPKERFSAEFPKEGPSILRIQQVVRGDSAAYFCASSPPGGNEQFFGPGTRLTVL.

This clone was counted only a few times. The gene calls are TRBV6-6 and TRBJ2-1, with a weak D call TRBD2 (6 bases). Germline CDR1 reads MNHNY; CDR2 reads SVGAGI (reference sequence). The CDR3 has 16 amino acids. V lost 5 bases and J lost 5, with 19 bases in between. CDR3 sequence reads: CASSHQGLPKDNEQFF. The CDR3 DNA reads TGTGCCAGCAGTCATCAAGGACTACCGAAAGACAATGAGCAGTTCTTC.

This clone was detected a few times. This chain connects TRBV4-2 to TRBJ1-5; 8 nucleotides align to TRBD1. J was trimmed by 6 bases and V by 0 bases; bases with no gene match: 10. Germline values: CDR1 LGHNA, CDR2 YNFKEQ. The CDR3 spans 17 residues. The CDR3 bases are TGTGCCAGCAGCCAAGATCCCAGGACAGGGTTAGGTCAGCCCCAGCATTTT. It specifies CASSQDPRTGLGQPQHF.

This clone is deemed large. The chain couples TRBV5-8 to TRBJ1-2; D is unclear. The V gene lost 5 bases and the J gene lost 0 bases, with 23 bases spanning the gap. This CDR3 spans 18 amino acids. Looked up from germline, CDR1 is SGHTS and CDR2 is YDEGEE. The CDR3 reads CASSSPISLSRANYGYTF. The DNA for the CDR3 is TGTGCCAGCAGTTCCCCAATCTCGCTCTCCCGAGCTAACTATGGCTACACCTTC.

V is TRBV5-1 and J is TRBJ1-3; D uncertain. V was cut by 4 bases and J by 0 bases, with 8 bases left in between. The CDR3 is 14 amino acids. Germline assignment: CDR1 SGHRS and CDR2 YFSETQ. CDR3 sequence reads: CASSRASSGNTIYF. DNA for the CDR3: TGCGCCAGCAGCCGGGCTTCCTCTGGAAACACCATATATTTT.

V is TRBV6-5 and J is TRBJ1-4; D not resolved. V was pared by 7 bases and J by 3 bases, with 12 bases between. This CDR3 comprises 14 residues. Per the germline V gene, CDR1 is MNHEY and CDR2 is SVGAGI. CDR3 in amino acids: CASTWTAANEKLFF. CDR3 sequence (DNA): TGTGCCAGCACCTGGACTGCAGCTAATGAAAAACTGTTTTTT.

This chain joins TRBV6-1 and TRBJ2-5; 13 bases match TRBD2. The J call is doubtful: the DNA matches TRBJ2-7 better. Germline values: CDR1 MNHNS, CDR2 SASEGT. The CDR3 extends over 14 amino acids. CDR3 bases: TGTGCCAGCACCGGACTAGCGGGGGCCTACGAGCAGTACTTC. Translated, it gives CASTGLAGAYEQYF.

Only one count was recorded for this clone. J is TRBJ2-3 and V is TRBV7-9; D perhaps matches TRBD2 (6 bases). Trimming stripped 2 bases from V and 4 bases from J, with 19 bases between. CDR1 is SEHNR, CDR2 FQNEAQ, per germline (reference sequence). The CDR3 covers 17 residues. CDR3 coding DNA: TGTGCCAGCAGCTTACCGCCGGAGGGACGGAGTCCAGATACGCAGTATTTT. Amino acid sequence: CASSLPPEGRSPDTQYF.